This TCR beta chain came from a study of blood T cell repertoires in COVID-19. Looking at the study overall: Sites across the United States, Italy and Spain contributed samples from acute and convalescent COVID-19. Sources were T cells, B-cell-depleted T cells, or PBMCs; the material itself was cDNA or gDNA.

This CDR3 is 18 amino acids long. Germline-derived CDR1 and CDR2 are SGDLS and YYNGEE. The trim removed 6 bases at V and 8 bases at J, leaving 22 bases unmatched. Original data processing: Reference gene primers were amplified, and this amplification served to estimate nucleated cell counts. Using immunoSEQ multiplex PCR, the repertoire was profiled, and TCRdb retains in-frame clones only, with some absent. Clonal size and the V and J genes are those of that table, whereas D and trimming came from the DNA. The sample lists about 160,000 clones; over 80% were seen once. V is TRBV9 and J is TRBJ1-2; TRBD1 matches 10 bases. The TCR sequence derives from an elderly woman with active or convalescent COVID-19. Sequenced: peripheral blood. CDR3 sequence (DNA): TGTGCCAGCACCTCCGACCCGACAGGGGGCTCCTCGGGAAGAGGCTACACCTTC. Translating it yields CASTSDPTGGSSGRGYTF.